This T cell receptor beta chain was observed in a study of vaccination and CD4 T cells after COVID-19. As for the study in general: Ranging from 14 to 241, the interval between dose two and post-vaccine sampling had a median of roughly 73 days. Post-vaccination sampling time points for a few convalescent patients were day 14 and days 161 to 241. Cellular stimulation was performed using overlapping spike peptides derived from SARS-CoV-2, HCoV-NL63, HCoV-OC43 and HCoV-229E.

This CDR3 comprises 12 residues. Germline loops: CDR1 DFQATT, CDR2 SNEGSKA (reference sequence). Trimming cost V 5 bases and J 5 bases; bases outside gene matches: 3. Time point given: late sampling 161 to 241 days after vaccination in a few convalescent patients. Noted treatment: 10-day PBMC culture with coronavirus spike peptide pools or control peptides (ViraFEST assay). Negative selection separated CD4+ T cells from approximately 10-day cultures. This clonotype has more than one count but fewer than ten. The antigen remains undetermined. The assay that was used to sequence DNA from cultured CD4+ T cells was the Oncomine TCR Beta short-read assay. From the PCR reads, TCRdb called clonotypes with MiXCR, one entry per CDR3 protein. The repertoire holds about 23,000 distinct CDR3 sequences, 30% to 35% seen once, with roughly 9% in the top ten.

The sequence came from a human donor who had recovered from COVID-19. The sample consisted of CD4+ T cells from blood, cultured in vitro, taken about 7 months after SARS-CoV-2 vaccination. The J gene is TRBJ2-7, the V gene TRBV20-1; 10 nucleotides match TRBD2. Here the CDR3 DNA reads TGCAGTGCTTGGACTAGCGGTCACGAGCAGTACTTC. Encoded protein: CSAWTSGHEQYF.